This TCR beta chain was recovered during a study of blood T cell repertoires in COVID-19. The overall study: Both acute and convalescent COVID-19 samples were obtained from the United States, Italy and Spain. PBMCs, B-cell-depleted T cells, or T cells provided the cDNA or gDNA that made up the material.

As processed by the authors: The authors estimated nucleated cell counts from reference gene primer amplification. Some clones are missing from TCRdb's copy, which holds only in-frame ones; the method was immunoSEQ multiplex PCR. That table is the source of V, J and clone size, and D and trimming were worked out from the DNA. Of around 150,000 clones listed, roughly 87% are singletons. This TCR was sampled from an older woman with active or convalescent COVID-19. The sample taken for sequencing was peripheral blood.

CDR3 amino acids: CASSSTTGLNTIYF. The DNA of the CDR3 is TGTGCCAGCAGCTCCACCACGGGGTTAAACACCATATATTTT. This chain joins TRBV7-2 and TRBJ1-3, with D unclear. The CDR3 extends over 14 amino acids. CDR1 and CDR2 (germline): SGHTA, FQGNSA. Between the trimmed V and J ends, which lost 4 bases and 6 bases, there was a span of 13 bases.